Listed below are T cell receptor beta chains from one sample, sequenced in a study of control samples from healthy donors and cancer patients. Sequenced by immunoSEQ multiplex PCR; TCRdb stores in-frame clones only, minus some. The table shows around 75,000 clones, with nearly 85% occurring only once. The source material was blood. Source of these receptors: a man aged 45-65 years in good health. Each CDR3 is given with its conserved first and last residue. Fields, in order: clone size, J gene, D gene, V gene, CDR3 DNA, CDR3 protein. D genes are given only for firm matches. Size values are once, few and many counts, or a class for expanded clones, and some rows have none.

abundance: .; j_gene: TRBJ2-2; d_gene: TRBD2; v_gene: TRBV7-3; CDR3nt: TGTGCCAGCAGCTTAAGGACTAGCGGGAGGGCCGGGGAGCTGTTTTTT; CDR3aa: CASSLRTSGRAGELFF
abundance: .; j_gene: TRBJ1-2; d_gene: .; v_gene: TRBV19; CDR3nt: TGTGCCAGTAGTATGGCGGGACTGGACCCCGGTGGCTACACCTTC; CDR3aa: CASSMAGLDPGGYTF
abundance: .; j_gene: TRBJ2-3; d_gene: TRBD2; v_gene: TRBV7-2; CDR3nt: TGTGCCAGCAGCTTAAACGGAGCGGGAGGGCCCTCAGATACGCAGTATTTT; CDR3aa: CASSLNGAGGPSDTQYF
abundance: .; j_gene: TRBJ2-7; d_gene: .; v_gene: TRBV7-7; CDR3nt: TGTGCTAGCAGCCCAGACAGACTATCCTCCTACGAGCAGTACTTC; CDR3aa: CASSPDRLSSYEQYF
abundance: .; j_gene: TRBJ2-4; d_gene: TRBD1; v_gene: TRBV3-1/TRBV3-2; CDR3nt: TGTGCCAGCAGCCCCCGGACAGGATCAGCCAAAAACATTCAGTACTTC; CDR3aa: CASSPRTGSAKNIQYF
abundance: .; j_gene: TRBJ1-4; d_gene: .; v_gene: TRBV15; CDR3nt: TGTGCCACCAGCCCCCGAGACTGGGGCACTAATGAAAAACTGTTTTTT; CDR3aa: CATSPRDWGTNEKLFF
abundance: once; j_gene: TRBJ1-4; d_gene: .; v_gene: TRBV11-2; CDR3nt: TGTGCCAGCAGCTTTGCGGCAGGGATAAATGAAAAACTGTTTTTT; CDR3aa: CASSFAAGINEKLFF
abundance: .; j_gene: TRBJ1-2; d_gene: .; v_gene: TRBV18; CDR3nt: TGTGCCAGCTCACCTGGGCAGAATAACTATGGCTACACCTTC; CDR3aa: CASSPGQNNYGYTF
abundance: .; j_gene: TRBJ1-2; d_gene: .; v_gene: TRBV6-5; CDR3nt: TGTGCCAGCAAACAGGGCCTTGGCTACACCTTC; CDR3aa: CASKQGLGYTF
abundance: .; j_gene: TRBJ2-7; d_gene: .; v_gene: TRBV6-5; CDR3nt: TGTGCCAGCAGTTACGCCGAGGGGGTCTACGAGCAGTACTTC; CDR3aa: CASSYAEGVYEQYF
abundance: .; j_gene: TRBJ1-2; d_gene: .; v_gene: TRBV6-1; CDR3nt: TGTGCCAGCAGTGAAGCAGAGACTTCCGGCTACACCTTC; CDR3aa: CASSEAETSGYTF